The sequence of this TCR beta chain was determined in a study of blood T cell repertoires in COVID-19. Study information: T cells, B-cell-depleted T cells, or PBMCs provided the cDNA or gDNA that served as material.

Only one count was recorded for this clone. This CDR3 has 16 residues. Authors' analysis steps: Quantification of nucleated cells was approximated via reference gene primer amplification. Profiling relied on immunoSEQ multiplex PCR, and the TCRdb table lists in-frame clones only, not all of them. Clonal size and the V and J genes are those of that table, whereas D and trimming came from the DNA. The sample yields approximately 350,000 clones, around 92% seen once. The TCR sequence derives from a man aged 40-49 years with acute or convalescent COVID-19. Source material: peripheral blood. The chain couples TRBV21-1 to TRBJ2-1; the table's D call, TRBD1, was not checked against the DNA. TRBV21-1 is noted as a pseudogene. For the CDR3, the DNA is TGTGCCAGCAGCCAGGGGACAGGGCGTTCCTACAATGAGCAGTTCTTC. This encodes CASSQGTGRSYNEQFF.